Listed here are 21 T cell receptor beta chains from one sample, sequenced in a study of molecular identifiers for immune sequencing clone quantification. TCRdb reprocessed the PCR reads with MiXCR, giving one entry per CDR3 protein. The sample has under 600,000 distinct CDR3 sequences, 20% to 25% seen once. The sample comprised naive CD8+ T cells from blood, with Jurkat cell RNA spiked in. Sample subset: FACS-sorted CD8+CD4-CCR7+CD45RA+ naive T cells. The receptors come from a human donor in good health. Some libraries in this study had Jurkat cell RNA spiked in.

V is TRBV30 and J is TRBJ2-7; D is unresolved. Germline V CDR1 and CDR2: GTSNPN, SVGIG (reference sequence). The CDR3 runs 13 residues. V gave up 0 bases and J gave up 1 base, with 7 bases separating them. CDR3 sequence reads: CAWSVFSSYEQYF. In nucleotides, the CDR3 is TGTGCCTGGAGTGTTTTTTCGTCCTACGAGCAGTACTTC.

In the case of this clonotype: A much more abundant neighbour one base away suggests this may be a read error. This sequence joins TRBV2 and TRBJ2-7, with TRBD2 matching 12 bases. The V gene end was trimmed by 1 base and the J gene end by 5 bases; junction bases not matched to a gene: 9. The germline V gene has CDR1 SNHLY and CDR2 FYNNEI. The CDR3 has 17 residues. DNA of the CDR3: TGTGCCAGCAGTGAAGAAGCTAGCGGGAGGGCCAGGCACGAGCAGTACTTC. Translating it yields CASSEEASGRARHEQYF.

The J gene is TRBJ1-5, the V gene TRBV27; 9 bases fit TRBD1. The CDR3 length is 20 residues. The germline gives CDR1 MNHEY, CDR2 SMNVEV (reference sequence). Trimming cost V 2 bases and J 1 base; bases outside gene matches: 15. CDR3 sequence (DNA): TGTGCCAGCAGTTTACTCTCCCCGCGTTACAGGGGGCTGAGCAATCAGCCCCAGCATTTT. It encodes CASSLLSPRYRGLSNQPQHF.

This clonotype has a count of ten or more. The V and J genes are TRBV4-3 and TRBJ2-7; D gene ambiguous. V gave up 3 bases and J gave up 0 bases, with 12 bases separating them. This CDR3 region has 15 residues. Germline V CDR1 and CDR2: LGHNA, YSLEER. CDR3 DNA: TGCGCCAGCAGCCAGGATCTGGGCGTCTCCTACGAGCAGTACTTC. Protein sequence: CASSQDLGVSYEQYF.

Comments on this clonotype: It may be a read error: a sequence one base away is much more abundant. The chain has TRBV6-2 or TRBV6-3 and TRBJ2-6; D possibly uses TRBD1 or TRBD2 (5 bases each). The CDR3 runs to 18 residues. Germline V gene data show CDR1 as MNHEY and CDR2 as SVGEGT. In nucleotides, the CDR3 is TGTGCCAGCAGTTACTTGAGAGAGGGAGTCGCTGGGGCCAACGTCCCGACTTTC. Translating it yields CASSYLREGVAGANVPTF.

This clonotype showed up many times. The J gene is TRBJ2-5, the V gene TRBV11-3, with 10 bases matching TRBD1. Germline loops: CDR1 SGHNT, CDR2 YENEEA. CDR3 size: 15 residues. Trimming removed 5 bases from V and 5 bases from J; junction bases left unmatched: 8. The CDR3 sequence: CASSPRTGGPETQYF. CDR3 nucleotide sequence: TGTGCCAGCAGCCCGAGGACAGGGGGACCGGAGACCCAGTACTTC. The whole variable domain, filled in from reference TRBV11-3 and TRBJ2-5, reads EAGVVQSPRYKIIEKKQPVAFWCNPISGHNTLYWYLQNLGQGPELLIRYENEEAVDDSQLPKDRFSAERLKGVDSTLKIQPAELGDSAVYLCASSPRTGGPETQYFGPGTRLLVL.

This clonotype was observed a single time. A single base separates this from a much larger clone, so it may be a read error. The CDR3 region has the DNA TGTGCCAGCAGCTTAGGGGTCCTCCTCTACAATGAGCAGTCCTTC. Translated, it gives CASSLGVLLYNEQSF. This chain joins TRBV11-2 and TRBJ2-1; no reliable D call. The CDR3 covers 15 residues. Looked up from germline, CDR1 is SGHAT and CDR2 is FQNNGV.

In its sample, this clonotype was seen many times. The CDR3 is CSAVGRSSGNTIYF. In nucleotides, the CDR3 is TGCAGTGCTGTCGGACGGTCCTCTGGAAACACCATATATTTT. The V call is TRBV20-1, the J call TRBJ1-3; D remains unclear. Germline CDR1 reads DFQATT; CDR2 reads SNEGSKA (reference sequence). There are 14 residues in the CDR3. V dropped 5 bases and J dropped 0 bases, with 11 bases sitting between them.

This clonotype has a count of ten or more. The V call is TRBV30, the J call TRBJ1-1; D gene uncertain. The CDR3 has 11 amino acids. Germline V lookup: CDR1 GTSNPN, CDR2 SVGIG (reference sequence). V lost 2 bases, J lost 7 bases, and 8 bases lay in between. Here the CDR3 DNA reads TGTGCCTGGAGTCCGGGCCGTGAAGCTTTCTTT. Translating it yields CAWSPGREAFF.

In its sample, this clonotype was seen a few times. The V and J genes are TRBV19 and TRBJ2-7, with 8 positions matching TRBD1. Germline loops: CDR1 LNHDA, CDR2 SQIVND (reference sequence). CDR3 size: 15 residues. V gave up 6 bases and J gave up 6 bases; unmatched junction bases: 13. The CDR3 region is CASSTRGQALSEQYF. Written as DNA, the CDR3 is TGTGCCAGTAGCACTAGGGGACAGGCCTTGAGCGAGCAGTACTTC.

This clonotype was picked up many times. The chain recombines TRBV20-1 with TRBJ2-3; weak D call: TRBD2 (6 bases). With 1 base removed from V and 3 bases from J, the gap between germline ends came to 26 bases. The CDR3 has 19 residues. The germline gives CDR1 DFQATT, CDR2 SNEGSKA (reference sequence). The DNA of the CDR3 is TGCAGTGCTAGAGGATGGGGTCTGGTTTACGGGAGAAGAACAGATACGCAGTATTTT. It is translated as CSARGWGLVYGRRTDTQYF.

There are many counts of this clonotype. J is TRBJ2-1 and V is TRBV4-1; a weak D match, TRBD2 (6 bases). The CDR3 is made up of 15 amino acids. Per the germline V gene, CDR1 is MGHRA and CDR2 is YSYEKL. Between the trimmed V and J ends, which lost 1 base and 1 base, there was a span of 8 bases. CDR3 in DNA: TGCGCCAGCAGCCAAGTCCTAGCGTCCTACAATGAGCAGTTCTTC. It codes for CASSQVLASYNEQFF.

About this clonotype itself: One end of the junction does not line up with germline, which may come from a read error. V is TRBV7-9 and J is TRBJ2-5; TRBD1 matches 7 bases. Germline CDR1 and CDR2: SEHNR and FQNEAQ (reference sequence). This CDR3 has 14 residues. CDR3 amino acids: CASSSWTGQETQCF. The CDR3, as DNA: TGTGCCAGCAGCTCTTGGACAGGACAAGAGACCCAGTGCTTC.

This sequence joins TRBV7-3 and TRBJ2-1, with a possible D match to TRBD2 (6 bases). Per germline, CDR1 SGHTA and CDR2 FQGTGA. V lost 4 bases to trimming and J lost 1 base, with 11 bases between them. CDR3 length equals 15 residues. DNA for the CDR3: TGTGCCAGCAGCTCCCCAGCGGGTTCCTACAATGAGCAGTTCTTC. It translates to CASSSPAGSYNEQFF.

This clonotype has only a few counts. A read error may produce the germline difference seen at one junction end. This chain links TRBV4-3 with TRBJ1-1; perhaps TRBD1 as D (6 bases). Per the germline V gene, CDR1 is LGHNA and CDR2 is YSLEER. The CDR3 covers 17 residues. The CDR3: CASSQDRADRTNTEALF. CDR3 nucleotides: TGCGCCAGCAGCCAAGACCGGGCTGACAGGACGAACACTGAAGCTCTCTTT.

There are a few counts of this clonotype. This chain uses TRBV28 with TRBJ2-1; 7 bases align to TRBD1. Trimming at V came to 5 bases and at J to 7 bases, leaving 5 bases not matched to a gene. This CDR3 is 13 amino acids long. Germline loops: CDR1 MDHEN, CDR2 SYDVKM. The chain's CDR3 is CASSERGQNEQFF. The CDR3 coding sequence is TGTGCCAGCAGTGAAAGGGGGCAAAATGAGCAGTTCTTC.

This clonotype has only a few counts. This chain uses TRBV7-2 with TRBJ2-1, with D tentatively TRBD2 (5 bases). This CDR3 has 14 amino acids. From germline, CDR1 is SGHTA and CDR2 FQGNSA. Trimming removed 5 bases at V and 6 bases at J, with 14 bases between. The CDR3 sequence is CASSQDLNSNEQFF. The DNA for the CDR3 is TGTGCCAGCAGCCAGGACTTGAATAGCAATGAGCAGTTCTTC.

With respect to this clonotype: A much larger clone differs from this one at a single base, so this may be a read error. The chain employs TRBV7-9 and TRBJ2-2; TRBD2 is a possible D gene (5 bases). This CDR3 comprises 14 residues. Germline CDR1 SEHNR, CDR2 FQNEAQ (reference sequence). CDR3 loop: CASSDGPDTGELLF. The CDR3, as DNA: TGTGCCAGCAGCGACGGCCCAGACACCGGGGAGCTGCTTTTT. The variable domain in full, completed from reference TRBV7-9 and TRBJ2-2, reads DTGVSQNPRHKITKRGQNVTFRCDPISEHNRLYWYRQTLGQGPEFLTYFQNEAQLEKSRLLSDRFSAERPKGSFSTLEIQRTEQGDSAMYLCASSDGPDTGELLFGEGSRLTVL.

This clonotype was observed many times. This rearrangement joins TRBV14 to TRBJ2-3, with D possibly matching TRBD2 (5 bases). The V gene lost 0 bases and the J gene lost 2 bases, with 12 bases spanning the gap. The germline V gene encodes CDR1 SGHDN and CDR2 FVKESK. The CDR3 spans 16 residues. The CDR3 DNA reads TGTGCCAGCAGCCAAGATAACGGGATATTCACAGATACGCAGTATTTT. Protein product: CASSQDNGIFTDTQYF.

This clonotype occurred many times. V usage is TRBV5-8 and J usage is TRBJ2-1, with 9 bases lining up with TRBD2. The germline gives CDR1 SGHTS, CDR2 YDEGEE. Unmatched junction bases numbered 18, after V lost 5 bases and J lost 9 bases. The CDR3 has 17 amino acids. The CDR3 sequence is CASSPRLAGASPAEQFF. Here the CDR3 DNA reads TGTGCCAGCAGTCCTCGTTTAGCGGGAGCTTCCCCCGCTGAGCAGTTCTTC.

CDR3 in amino acids: CASSQERGLRMNTEAFF. In DNA form, the CDR3 reads TGCGCCAGCAGCCAAGAACGGGGGCTGAGGATGAACACTGAAGCTTTCTTT. The gene calls are TRBV4-3 and TRBJ1-1, with D perhaps matching TRBD1 (6 bases). CDR3 length: 17 residues. Germline lookup yields CDR1 LGHNA and CDR2 YSLEER. V lost 0 bases to trimming and J lost 0 bases, with 14 bases between them.